The 21 T cell receptor beta chains given below trace back to one sample, sequenced in a study of blood T cell repertoires in COVID-19 (dated by TCRdb to 2020 to 2022). Receptor libraries were prepared by the immunoSEQ multiplex PCR assay. TCRdb re-hosts the immuneACCESS table, in-frame sequences only. Its copies lack some clones; in the studies checked, an unresolved V gene accounts for under half of them, and the cause for the rest is not known. For this sample there are approximately 96,000 clones; approximately 90% appear just once. The ten largest clonotypes hold about 4.2% of the sample. The sequenced material came from peripheral blood. The origin of the receptors is a human donor with COVID-19, enrolled during active disease. The donor label of this sample is uncertain.

This chain links TRBV28 with TRBJ1-4, with D tentatively TRBD1 (5 bases). CDR1 MDHEN and CDR2 SYDVKM come from the germline V gene. V was trimmed by 6 bases and J by 0 bases, leaving 17 bases between them. The CDR3 has 17 residues. The CDR3 region has the DNA TGTGCCAGCAGAAGCGGGGGGGTGGAAGCAACTAATGAAAAACTGTTTTTT. It specifies CASRSGGVEATNEKLFF. Based on the CDR3 plus reference TRBV28 and TRBJ1-4, the full variable domain is DVKVTQSSRYLVKRTGEKVFLECVQDMDHENMFWYRQDPGLGLRLIYFSYDVKMKEKGDIPEGYSVSREKKERFSLILESASTNQTSMYLCASRSGGVEATNEKLFFGSGTQLSVL.

The rearrangement uses TRBV5-1 and TRBJ2-2, with 10 bases matching TRBD1. Germline CDR1 reads SGHRS; CDR2 reads YFSETQ. This CDR3 spans 16 amino acids. V was pared by 6 bases and J by 7 bases, with 12 bases of the junction left unmatched. The CDR3 loop reads CASTETGTGVSGELFF. DNA for the CDR3: TGCGCCAGCACCGAGACCGGGACAGGGGTGAGCGGGGAGCTGTTTTTT.

The gene calls are TRBV12-5 and TRBJ2-1; 8 bases fit TRBD2. This CDR3 is 17 amino acids long. V gave up 0 bases and J gave up 3 bases; unmatched junction bases: 7. Germline CDR1 and CDR2: LGHNT and FRNRAP. CDR3 residues: CASGLVLGGRNYNEQFF. CDR3 coding DNA: TGTGCTAGTGGTTTGGTACTCGGCGGGAGGAACTACAATGAGCAGTTCTTC.

The rearrangement uses TRBV7-9 and TRBJ1-2; 7 positions agree with TRBD1. The V gene's germline CDR1 is SEHNR and CDR2 FQNEAQ (reference sequence). Losses at the gene ends were 0 bases for V and 8 bases for J; bases not matched to a gene: 15. CDR3 size: 17 residues. For the CDR3, the DNA is TGTGCCAGCAGCTTAGCCACATTACAGGGGCGAGCAGGCGGCTACACCTTC. Its translation: CASSLATLQGRAGGYTF.

Turning to this clone: Other DNA sequences in this specimen translate into the identical CDR3. V gene TRBV2 combines with J gene TRBJ2-2; possible D gene TRBD1, 6 bases. Germline assignment: CDR1 SNHLY and CDR2 FYNNEI. Trimming shortened V by 6 bases and J by 0 bases, and 8 bases separated the two germline ends. The CDR3 is 14 residues long. The CDR3 spells CASRDRANTGELFF. As DNA, the CDR3 is TGTGCCAGCAGGGACAGAGCGAACACCGGGGAGCTGTTTTTT. Full variable domain (outside the CDR3, taken from reference TRBV2 and TRBJ2-2): EPEVTQTPSHQVTQMGQEVILRCVPISNHLYFYWYRQILGQKVEFLVSFYNNEISEKSEIFDDQFSVERPDGSNFTLKIRSTKLEDSAMYFCASRDRANTGELFFGEGSRLTVL.

The V gene is TRBV19, the J gene TRBJ2-3, with TRBD2 as a possible D gene (6 bases). This CDR3 spans 16 amino acids. Germline assignment: CDR1 LNHDA and CDR2 SQIVND (reference sequence). Trimming removed 7 bases from V and 4 bases from J, with 21 bases in between. The CDR3 loop is CASKTPGGGIADTQYF. The CDR3 DNA sequence: TGTGCCAGTAAGACCCCCGGCGGCGGGATCGCAGATACGCAGTATTTT.

The chain combines TRBV28 with TRBJ2-3; D may be TRBD1 (5 bases). Germline assignment: CDR1 MDHEN and CDR2 SYDVKM. V lost 7 bases and J lost 1, with 15 bases in between. The CDR3 extends over 15 amino acids. The CDR3 DNA reads as TGTGCCAGCACCATGGGGCAAGCTGGCACAGATACGCAGTATTTT. Its translation: CASTMGQAGTDTQYF.

This sequence joins TRBV5-1 and TRBJ2-3, with 9 bases that match TRBD2. The V gene's germline CDR1 is SGHRS and CDR2 YFSETQ. This CDR3 has 16 residues. The V segment lost 1 base and the J segment 3 bases; nucleotides outside the gene matches: 6. Written as DNA, the CDR3 is TGCGCCAGCAGCTTGCTGCGGGGGGGCCAAACAGATACGCAGTATTTT. Translation gives CASSLLRGGQTDTQYF.

V usage is TRBV14 and J usage is TRBJ2-1; TRBD2 agrees at 11 bases. Germline CDR1 reads SGHDN; CDR2 reads FVKESK. This CDR3 region has 15 residues. V gave up 4 bases and J gave up 2 bases; unmatched junction bases: 1. The CDR3 is CASSRLAGTYNEQFF. CDR3 sequence (DNA): TGTGCCAGCAGCCGACTAGCGGGAACCTACAATGAGCAGTTCTTC.

The CDR3 DNA sequence: TGTGCCAGCAGTGGCAAAACAGGGGGCGAGACCCAGTACTTC. It codes for CASSGKTGGETQYF. The V and J genes are TRBV25-1 and TRBJ2-5, with 9 bases fitting TRBD1. V dropped 4 bases and J dropped 5; count of bases not matched to a gene: 5. CDR3 size: 14 residues. CDR1 and CDR2 (germline): MGHDK, SYGVNS.

The chain carries TRBV10-3 and TRBJ2-1; D unresolved. The germline gives CDR1 ENHRY, CDR2 SYGVKD. V lost 3 bases, J lost 3 bases, and 9 bases lay in between. This CDR3 comprises 14 residues. CDR3: CAISEDSNYNEQFF. CDR3 nucleotides: TGTGCCATCAGTGAAGACTCCAACTACAATGAGCAGTTCTTC.

The DNA for the CDR3 is TGCGCCAGCAGCTTTCAAGTGGGGGGCCAAGAGACCCAGTACTTC. This gives the protein CASSFQVGGQETQYF. The V and J genes are TRBV5-1 and TRBJ2-5; perhaps TRBD2 as D (6 bases). V was trimmed by 2 bases and J by 1 base, leaving 12 bases between them. Germline loops: CDR1 SGHRS, CDR2 YFSETQ. The CDR3 covers 15 residues.

The V gene is TRBV5-1, the J gene TRBJ2-2; a weak D match, TRBD1 (5 bases). The germline V gene has CDR1 SGHRS and CDR2 YFSETQ. Between the trimmed V and J ends, which lost 1 base and 7 bases, there was a span of 11 bases. The CDR3 runs to 14 residues. In DNA, the CDR3 is TGCGCCAGCAGCTTGAGTGGGGCAGACGGGGAGCTGTTTTTT. It codes for CASSLSGADGELFF.

The V call is TRBV1, the J call TRBJ2-7; the DNA was not used to check the table's D call, TRBD1. TRBV1 is a pseudogene. The CDR3 has 15 residues. Here the CDR3 DNA reads TGCACCAGCAGCCACTGGCACCTCCCGTCCTACGAGCAGTACTTC. This gives the protein CTSSHWHLPSYEQYF.

The V gene is TRBV18, the J gene TRBJ1-5; a weak D match, TRBD1 (6 bases). With 5 bases removed from V and 3 bases from J, the gap between germline ends came to 11 bases. The CDR3 totals 14 residues. Germline assignment: CDR1 KGHSH and CDR2 LQKENI. In DNA form, the CDR3 reads TGTGCCAGCTCAACTGGACAGAACAATCAGCCCCAGCATTTT. Amino acids: CASSTGQNNQPQHF.

The chain carries TRBV4-2 and TRBJ2-2; D may be TRBD1 (6 bases). In germline, CDR1 is LGHNA, CDR2 YNFKEQ. The CDR3 has 16 residues. The V and J ends lost 4 bases and 1 base respectively, with 13 bases between them. The CDR3 protein is CASSLTWGLNTGELFF. In nucleotides, the CDR3 is TGTGCCAGCAGCCTGACGTGGGGGCTGAACACCGGGGAGCTGTTTTTT.

The gene calls are TRBV27 and TRBJ1-6; 7 bases agree with TRBD1. Germline V gives CDR1 MNHEY, CDR2 SMNVEV (reference sequence). The CDR3 totals 14 residues. The ends lost 5 bases at V and 7 bases at J; junction bases unmatched: 5. CDR3 nucleotides: TGTGCCAGCAGTCCTCAGGGGGTCAATTCACCCCTCCACTTT. Protein sequence: CASSPQGVNSPLHF.

The gene calls are TRBV6-5 and TRBJ1-2; TRBD1 might be the D (5 bases). The CDR3 spans 13 residues. Between the trimmed V and J ends, which lost 5 bases and 2 bases, there was a span of 9 bases. The germline V gene encodes CDR1 MNHEY and CDR2 SVGAGI. In nucleotides, the CDR3 is TGTGCCAGCAGTAAGGAGGGGAACTATGGCTACACCTTC. Amino acid sequence: CASSKEGNYGYTF.

This clone was observed a few times. The V call is TRBV13, the J call TRBJ2-1; D possibly corresponds to TRBD2 (5 bases). CDR3 length equals 14 residues. Trimming pared 3 bases from V and 3 bases from J, leaving 9 bases between. Germline V CDR1 and CDR2: PRHDT, FYEKMQ (reference sequence). CDR3 in DNA: TGTGCCAGCAGCTTTTGGGGAGACTACAATGAGCAGTTCTTC. It yields the protein CASSFWGDYNEQFF.

This chain joins TRBV27 and TRBJ2-7; 10 bases align to TRBD2. After removal of 3 bases from V and 6 bases from J, the junction contained 17 bases not matched to a gene. The CDR3 has 18 amino acids. The germline V gene encodes CDR1 MNHEY and CDR2 SMNVEV (reference sequence). The CDR3 reads CASSLGSSGRGGLGEQYF. CDR3 nucleotides: TGTGCCAGCAGTTTGGGGTCTAGCGGGAGAGGGGGTTTGGGCGAGCAGTACTTC.

This rearrangement joins TRBV14 to TRBJ1-2; 8 positions agree with TRBD1. The V and J ends lost 4 bases and 4 bases, in that order; junction bases with no gene match: 8. The germline CDR1 and CDR2 sequences are SGHDN and FVKESK. CDR3 length: 15 amino acids. CDR3 coding DNA: TGTGCCAGCAGCCCAACAGGGGGAAGGTTCTATGGCTACACCTTC. Protein: CASSPTGGRFYGYTF. The full variable domain, rest sourced from reference TRBV14 and TRBJ1-2, is EAGVTQFPSHSVIEKGQTVTLRCDPISGHDNLYWYRRVMGKEIKFLLHFVKESKQDESGMPNNRFLAERTGGTYSTLKVQPAELEDSGVYFCASSPTGGRFYGYTFGSGTRLTVV.